The sequence of this TCR beta chain was determined in a study of CD8+ T cells in alopecia areata. Across the whole study: Those patients who were treated received oral tofacitinib, which was given at 5 to 10 mg twice daily for moderate-to-severe alopecia areata.

Extraction of RNA preceded its reverse transcription into cDNA, which served as the sequencing template. TCRdb keeps only in-frame clones here, not all; method: immunoSEQ multiplex PCR. The table includes tens of thousands of clones, around 97% detected once. The CDR3 has 16 amino acids. Trimming stripped 0 bases from V and 2 bases from J, with 11 bases between. Germline CDR1 reads LGHNA; CDR2 reads YNFKEQ. The sequence derives from a human donor with alopecia areata. Specimen: CD8+ T cells sorted from blood, collected at week 0. The chain uses TRBV4-2 and TRBJ2-1; D ambiguous. The CDR3 here is CASSQEDATTYNEQFF. CDR3 nucleotides: TGTGCCAGCAGCCAAGAGGACGCCACCACCTACAATGAGCAGTTCTTC.